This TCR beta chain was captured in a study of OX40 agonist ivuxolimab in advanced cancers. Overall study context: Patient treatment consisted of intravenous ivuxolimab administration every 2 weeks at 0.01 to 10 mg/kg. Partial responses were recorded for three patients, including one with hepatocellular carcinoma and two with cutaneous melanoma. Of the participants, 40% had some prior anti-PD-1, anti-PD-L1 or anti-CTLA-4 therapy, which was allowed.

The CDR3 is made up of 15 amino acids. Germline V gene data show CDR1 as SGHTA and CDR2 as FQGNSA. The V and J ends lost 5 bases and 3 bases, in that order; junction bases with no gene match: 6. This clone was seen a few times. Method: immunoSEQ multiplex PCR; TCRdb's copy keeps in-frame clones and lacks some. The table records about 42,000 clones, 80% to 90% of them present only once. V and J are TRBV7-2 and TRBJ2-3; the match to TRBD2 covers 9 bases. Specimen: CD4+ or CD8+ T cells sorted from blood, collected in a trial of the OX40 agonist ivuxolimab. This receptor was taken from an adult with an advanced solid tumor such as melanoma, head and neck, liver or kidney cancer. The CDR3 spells CASSPGTSRTDTQYF. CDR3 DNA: TGTGCCAGCAGCCCTGGGACTAGCAGGACAGATACGCAGTATTTT.